This T cell receptor beta chain was recorded in a study of beta chain features in type 1 diabetes. Study in general: In all, 85 million to 130 million sorted cells from all samples were analyzed.

Overall study results and limits: Shorter TCRB CDR3s, moderately but significantly so, marked every one of the four CD4+ subsets in Type 1 diabetes patients. HLA influence on TCRB rearrangement stayed unresolved here.

Isolated RNA was reverse transcribed in full, so expressed TCRB transcripts were sequenced. Libraries were prepared by immunoSEQ multiplex PCR; TCRdb keeps only in-frame clonotypes and omits some of them. The sample contains hundreds of thousands of clones, around 15% of which appear only once. Looked up from germline, CDR1 is SGHTA and CDR2 is FQGNSA. The CDR3 spans 15 residues. The V gene lost 1 base and the J gene lost 2 bases, with 11 bases spanning the gap. This clone occurred a few times. Antigen: not known. Each sorted population was over 98% pure. This TCR was recovered from a man younger than 30 with type 1 diabetes. The chain couples TRBV7-2 to TRBJ1-1; D gene ambiguous. The sample consisted of naive CD4+ T cells from blood. The CDR3 reads CASSLGWGGNTEAFF. CDR3 sequence (DNA): TGTGCCAGCAGCTTAGGGTGGGGAGGAAACACTGAAGCTTTCTTT. Combining the CDR3 with reference TRBV7-2 and TRBJ1-1 gives the whole variable domain GAGVSQSPSNKVTEKGKDVELRCDPISGHTALYWYRQSLGQGLEFLIYFQGNSAPDKSGLPSDRFSAERTGGSVSTLTIQRTQQEDSAVYLCASSLGWGGNTEAFFGQGTRLTVV.